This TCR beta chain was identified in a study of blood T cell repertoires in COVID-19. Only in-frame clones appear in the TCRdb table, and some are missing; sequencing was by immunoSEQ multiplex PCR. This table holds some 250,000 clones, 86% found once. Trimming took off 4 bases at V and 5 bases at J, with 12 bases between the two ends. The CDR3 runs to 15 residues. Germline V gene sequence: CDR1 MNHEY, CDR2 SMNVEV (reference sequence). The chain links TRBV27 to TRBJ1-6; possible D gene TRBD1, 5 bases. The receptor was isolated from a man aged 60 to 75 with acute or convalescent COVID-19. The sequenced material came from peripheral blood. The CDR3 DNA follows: TGTGCCAGCAGTTCTTCAGGGAGGCATAATTCACCCCTCCACTTT. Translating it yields CASSSSGRHNSPLHF.